One and the same sample provided the 21 T cell receptor beta chains below, sequenced in a study of CD8 T cells in ankylosing spondylitis. TCRdb redid the calling of the 5' RACE reads with MiXCR, one entry per CDR3 protein. The data contain a few hundred thousand distinct CDR3 sequences, around 20% of them seen just once; the ten biggest clones take up roughly 3.6%. The sequenced sample consisted of blood, either unsorted or a sorted T cell fraction (not recorded which). The source is a female donor with ankylosing spondylitis or in good health (not recorded which).

This clonotype was counted many times. The rearrangement links TRBV24-1 to TRBJ2-1; 8 bases are shared with TRBD2. The V gene end was trimmed by 4 bases and the J gene end by 5 bases; junction bases not matched to a gene: 6. The CDR3 is made up of 15 amino acids. The germline V gene encodes CDR1 KGHDR and CDR2 SFDVKD. As DNA, the CDR3 is TGTGCCACCAGTGACCCGGGACTAGGCGACAATGAGCAGTTCTTC. Translating it yields CATSDPGLGDNEQFF.

This clonotype was detected many times. The CDR3, as DNA: TGTGCCATCTCGACTAGCGGCTACAATGAGCAGTTCTTC. It is translated as CAISTSGYNEQFF. The chain recombines TRBV10-3 with TRBJ2-1, with 9 bases fitting TRBD2. The length of the CDR3 is 13 residues. After removal of 8 bases from V and 3 bases from J, the junction contained 2 bases not matched to a gene. The V gene's germline CDR1 is ENHRY and CDR2 SYGVKD.

This clonotype appeared a few times. The V gene is TRBV7-2, the J gene TRBJ2-1; 8 bases are shared with TRBD1. The germline V gene has CDR1 SGHTA and CDR2 FQGNSA. The CDR3 consists of 13 residues. Trimming cost V 5 bases and J 6 bases; bases outside gene matches: 3. CDR3 sequence (DNA): TGTGCCAGCAGCCCAGGGGGCTTCAATGAGCAGTTCTTC. Its translation is CASSPGGFNEQFF.

The rearrangement links TRBV3-1 to TRBJ1-1; the D is unclear. The CDR3 has 12 residues. V was trimmed by 1 base and J by 5 bases, leaving 5 bases between them. Germline CDR1 is LGHDT and CDR2 is YNNKEL (reference sequence). The CDR3 bases are TGTGCCAGCAGCCAAGTGGGTACTGAAGCTTTCTTT. This gives the protein CASSQVGTEAFF.

This clonotype has ten or more counts. The rearrangement links TRBV29-1 to TRBJ2-7; 11 nucleotides agree with TRBD2. The CDR3 contains 14 residues. Germline CDR1 is SQVTM and CDR2 is ANQGSEA. The V gene end was trimmed by 7 bases and the J gene end by 4 bases; junction bases not matched to a gene: 9. The CDR3 protein is CSATTSGKSYEQYF. In DNA form, the CDR3 reads TGCAGCGCAACGACTAGCGGGAAGTCTTACGAGCAGTACTTC.

This clonotype was counted only a few times. The V gene is TRBV18, the J gene TRBJ2-1, with D tentatively TRBD1 (6 bases). Germline CDR1 and CDR2: KGHSH and LQKENI. The CDR3 loop spans 15 amino acids. The V gene lost 5 bases and the J gene lost 0 bases, with 11 bases spanning the gap. The CDR3 nucleotides read TGTGCCAGCTCAGTGAGGACAGACTCCTACAATGAGCAGTTCTTC. Amino acid sequence: CASSVRTDSYNEQFF. Using reference TRBV18 and TRBJ2-1 for the parts outside the CDR3, the full variable domain is NAGVMQNPRHLVRRRGQEARLRCSPMKGHSHVYWYRQLPEEGLKFMVYLQKENIIDESGMPKERFSAEFPKEGPSILRIQQVVRGDSAAYFCASSVRTDSYNEQFFGPGTRLTVL.

This clonotype came up a few times. The J gene is TRBJ2-5, the V gene TRBV24-1, with D tentatively TRBD1 (5 bases). V lost 4 bases, J lost 2 bases, and 10 bases lay in between. The CDR3 has 14 residues. CDR1 is KGHDR, CDR2 SFDVKD, per germline. The CDR3 here is CATSEATGQETQYF. CDR3 coding DNA: TGTGCCACCAGTGAAGCAACAGGACAAGAGACCCAGTACTTC.

This chain joins TRBV20-1 and TRBJ2-5; D remains unclear. The germline V gene encodes CDR1 DFQATT and CDR2 SNEGSKA (reference sequence). The CDR3 runs 13 residues. V gave up 3 bases and J gave up 5 bases, with 13 bases separating them. CDR3 bases: TGCAGTGCTAGGACGGGTTCAAGGGAGACCCAGTACTTC. As protein: CSARTGSRETQYF.

This clonotype came up once. J is TRBJ2-1 and V is TRBV5-1, with a possible D match to TRBD1 (6 bases). This CDR3 has 14 residues. The germline V gene has CDR1 SGHRS and CDR2 YFSETQ. The V end was cut by 7 bases, the J end by 8 bases, with 19 bases between. The CDR3 spells CASGPGTSNHEQFF. The CDR3 coding sequence is TGCGCCAGCGGCCCAGGGACAAGTAACCATGAGCAGTTCTTC.

This clonotype appeared a few times. The CDR3 DNA follows: TGCAGCATAATGGGGTCAGGCAGAGGCCAAGAGACCCAGTACTTC. Its protein product is CSIMGSGRGQETQYF. The chain employs TRBV20-1 and TRBJ2-5; D is unclear. CDR3 length: 15 amino acids. Germline CDR1 is DFQATT and CDR2 is SNEGSKA (reference sequence).

The chain is built from TRBV10-2 and TRBJ2-2; 9 nucleotides agree with TRBD2. Germline CDR1 and CDR2: WSHSY and SAAADI. CDR3 length: 14 amino acids. After removal of 8 bases from V and 1 base from J, the junction contained 2 bases not matched to a gene. The CDR3 protein is CASGLAQNTGELFF. The CDR3 nucleotides read TGCGCCAGCGGACTAGCGCAGAACACCGGGGAGCTGTTTTTT.

V and J are TRBV10-3 and TRBJ2-7; the match to TRBD2 covers 10 bases. Germline CDR1 and CDR2: ENHRY and SYGVKD. The CDR3 contains 18 residues. V dropped 4 bases and J dropped 1; count of bases not matched to a gene: 13. CDR3 loop: CAISAAGSLAGVSYEQYF. The DNA of the CDR3 is TGTGCCATCAGTGCGGCGGGAAGTCTAGCGGGAGTATCCTACGAGCAGTACTTC.

The chain joins TRBV5-4 to TRBJ2-5; D remains ambiguous. Looked up from germline, CDR1 is SGHNT and CDR2 is YYREEE (reference sequence). The CDR3 is 13 residues long. Trimming took 6 bases from V and 5 from J, leaving 14 bases between them. The CDR3 is CASNGPKKETQYF. CDR3 DNA sequence: TGTGCCAGCAACGGACCCAAAAAGGAGACCCAGTACTTC.

This clonotype showed up many times. The J gene is TRBJ2-2, the V gene TRBV11-3; 7 positions match TRBD2. With V trimmed by 5 bases and J by 1 base, 7 bases remained unmatched. Looked up from germline, CDR1 is SGHNT and CDR2 is YENEEA. The CDR3 sequence is 16 residues long. In DNA, the CDR3 is TGTGCCAGCAGCCTAATAGCGGGTCTGAACACCGGGGAGCTGTTTTTT. This encodes CASSLIAGLNTGELFF.

This clonotype showed up just a few times. This chain connects TRBV5-1 to TRBJ1-1; 9 bases fit TRBD1. Trimming cost V 4 bases and J 1 base; bases outside gene matches: 8. This CDR3 spans 16 amino acids. The V gene's germline CDR1 is SGHRS and CDR2 YFSETQ. The DNA for the CDR3 is TGCGCCAGCAGCATTAATCCGGGACAGGGGAACACTGAAGCTTTCTTT. Its translation is CASSINPGQGNTEAFF.

This chain connects TRBV20-1 to TRBJ1-2, with D hard to call. Germline V gene data show CDR1 as DFQATT and CDR2 as SNEGSKA (reference sequence). Deletions cut 0 bases from V and 3 bases from J, with 17 bases between. This CDR3 region has 16 residues. CDR3 nucleotides: TGCAGTGCTAGAGATCTTTTGGGCAGAGCCGACTATGGCTACACCTTC. This codes for CSARDLLGRADYGYTF.

This clonotype was seen repeatedly, ten times or more. J is TRBJ2-2 and V is TRBV11-2; maybe TRBD2 (5 bases). Looked up from germline, CDR1 is SGHAT and CDR2 is FQNNGV. The CDR3 is 15 residues long. Trimming stripped 0 bases from V and 6 bases from J, with 11 bases between. This CDR3 is CASSLDGGFPGELFF. CDR3 in DNA: TGTGCCAGCAGCTTAGATGGCGGGTTTCCCGGGGAGCTGTTTTTT. The complete variable domain, with remaining parts taken from reference TRBV11-2 and TRBJ2-2, reads EAGVAQSPRYKIIEKRQSVAFWCNPISGHATLYWYQQILGQGPKLLIQFQNNGVVDDSQLPKDRFSAERLKGVDSTLKIQPAKLEDSAVYLCASSLDGGFPGELFFGEGSRLTVL.

This clonotype was seen a handful of times. The chain carries TRBV25-1 and TRBJ2-1, with 12 bases identical to TRBD2. The J segment lost 8 bases and the V segment lost 6 bases, leaving 26 bases of the junction unmatched. CDR1 MGHDK and CDR2 SYGVNS come from the germline V gene. The CDR3 has 21 residues. CDR3 DNA: TGTGCCAGCAGCCAAACCGTGGACAGACTACTAGCGGGAGGCCCCTTGGATGAGCAGTTCTTC. Protein: CASSQTVDRLLAGGPLDEQFF.

The table lists this clonotype with a few counts. The chain is built from TRBV4-2 and TRBJ1-4; 7 bases line up with TRBD1. Looked up from germline, CDR1 is LGHNA and CDR2 is YNFKEQ. V shed 2 bases, J shed 5 bases, and the junction held 2 bases outside the gene matches. This CDR3 region has 14 residues. As DNA, the CDR3 is TGTGCCAGCAGCCAACAGGGGGGGAATGAAAAACTGTTTTTT. Translating it yields CASSQQGGNEKLFF.

The CDR3 loop reads CASGMDQPQHF. The CDR3 bases are TGTGCCAGCGGTATGGATCAGCCCCAGCATTTT. The chain employs TRBV6-2 or TRBV6-3 and TRBJ1-5; D gene ambiguous. Looked up from germline, CDR1 is MNHEY and CDR2 is SVGEGT. Trimming cost V 8 bases and J 5 bases, with 7 bases left between them. This CDR3 contains 11 residues.

V gene TRBV4-3 combines with J gene TRBJ2-7; D remains unclear. V was cut by 0 bases and J by 3 bases, with 9 bases left in between. This CDR3 has 14 residues. Germline V gene lookup returns CDR1 LGHNA and CDR2 YSLEER. CDR3 loop: CASSQDSGNYEQYF. The CDR3 DNA is TGCGCCAGCAGCCAAGATTCCGGTAACTACGAGCAGTACTTC.